These 26 T cell receptor beta chains originate from one sample sequenced in a study of long-term antiretroviral therapy in people with HIV. The libraries were made with immunoSEQ v3.0 at survey level. Measured with immunoSEQ multiplex PCR; TCRdb has only the in-frame clones, and not every one. The sample lists approximately 22,000 clones, roughly 88% seen once, with roughly 2.4% in the top ten. The source material was unsorted PBMCs, sampled 3 years after starting antiretroviral therapy. These receptors all stem from a man aged 50-60 years with HIV.

The V and J genes are TRBV5-4 and TRBJ2-7; TRBD1 matches 8 bases. Losses at the gene ends were 6 bases for V and 1 base for J; bases not matched to a gene: 6. The CDR3 is made up of 14 amino acids. CDR1 SGHNT and CDR2 YYREEE come from the germline V gene (reference sequence). The CDR3 protein is CASTAGTGSYEQYF. The CDR3, as DNA: TGTGCCAGCACCGCCGGGACAGGATCCTACGAGCAGTACTTC.

The J gene is TRBJ2-3, the V gene TRBV15; D not resolved. V shed 3 bases and J shed 2 bases, with 3 bases lying between them. Germline loops: CDR1 LNHNV, CDR2 YYDKDF (reference sequence). This CDR3 comprises 12 residues. The CDR3 DNA sequence: TGTGCCACCAGCAGTGTCACAGATACGCAGTATTTT. Residues: CATSSVTDTQYF.

The chain joins TRBV15 to TRBJ1-2, with a possible D match to TRBD1 (5 bases). Germline V gene data show CDR1 as LNHNV and CDR2 as YYDKDF (reference sequence). The V end was cut by 1 base, the J end by 2 bases, with 8 bases between. The CDR3 runs 14 residues. CDR3 sequence: CATSRVDSNYGYTF. The CDR3 nucleotides are TGTGCCACCAGCAGAGTTGACAGCAACTATGGCTACACCTTC.

The chain employs TRBV6-6 and TRBJ2-1; no reliable D call. Germline CDR1 reads MNHNY; CDR2 reads SVGAGI (reference sequence). Trimming left V 7 bases short and J 9 bases short, with 10 bases between. The CDR3 covers 11 residues. For the CDR3, the DNA is TGTGCCAGCAAGGAGATAGGTGAGCAGTTCTTC. Protein: CASKEIGEQFF.

The chain combines TRBV4-3 with TRBJ1-1, with D hard to call. Trimming took 0 bases from V and 2 from J, leaving 7 bases between them. The CDR3 spans 14 residues. Germline values: CDR1 LGHNA, CDR2 YSLEER. CDR3 region: CASSQDRGNTEAFF. The DNA for the CDR3 is TGCGCCAGCAGCCAAGATCGGGGAAACACTGAAGCTTTCTTT.

The gene calls are TRBV6-1 and TRBJ1-2; possibly TRBD1 for D (5 bases). This CDR3 spans 15 amino acids. In germline, CDR1 is MNHNS, CDR2 SASEGT. Trimming cost V 0 bases and J 8 bases, with 16 bases left between them. This CDR3 is CASSEAQGRFRGYTF. The DNA for the CDR3 is TGTGCCAGCAGTGAAGCGCAGGGCAGGTTTCGAGGCTACACCTTC.

The chain recombines TRBV28 with TRBJ1-4; D is possibly TRBD1 (6 bases). V lost 1 base to trimming and J lost 9 bases, with 15 bases between them. The CDR3 is made up of 15 amino acids. Germline CDR1 reads MDHEN; CDR2 reads SYDVKM. In DNA, the CDR3 is TGTGCCAGCAGTTTATTCGGACAGAAGGAGAAAAAACTGTTTTTT. Its translation is CASSLFGQKEKKLFF.

In its sample, this clone was seen a few times. V gene TRBV27 combines with J gene TRBJ2-7; 11 nucleotides match TRBD1. V dropped 5 bases and J dropped 7; count of bases not matched to a gene: 10. In germline, CDR1 is MNHEY, CDR2 SMNVEV (reference sequence). CDR3 length: 15 residues. CDR3 bases: TGTGCCAGCAGTGATCCCGGACAGGGGGCAGAGGAGCAGTACTTC. Its protein product is CASSDPGQGAEEQYF.

The rearrangement joins TRBV18 to TRBJ1-2; no reliable D call. Germline V gene lookup returns CDR1 KGHSH and CDR2 LQKENI. V lost 1 base and J lost 4, with 7 bases in between. This CDR3 is 13 amino acids long. CDR3 sequence: CASSPLAGYGYTF. The CDR3 DNA reads as TGTGCCAGCTCACCACTAGCAGGCTATGGCTACACCTTC.

The gene calls are TRBV4-3 and TRBJ2-5; 11 bases align to TRBD2. Germline V gene lookup returns CDR1 LGHNA and CDR2 YSLEER. V was clipped by 0 bases and J by 1 base; unmatched bases: 1. The CDR3 consists of 16 residues. The DNA for the CDR3 is TGCGCCAGCAGCCAAGACCTAGCGGGGGGCCAAGAGACCCAGTACTTC. Translated, it gives CASSQDLAGGQETQYF.

The chain couples TRBV11-3 to TRBJ2-7, with D perhaps being TRBD1 or TRBD2 (5 bases each). V lost 5 bases, J lost 0 bases, and 26 bases lay in between. CDR1 is SGHNT and CDR2 is YENEEA in the germline V gene. CDR3 length equals 19 residues. The CDR3 DNA sequence: TGTGCCAGCAGCCCTTTTTCGGGGCCAGATTATTCGAGCTCCTACGAGCAGTACTTC. Its translation is CASSPFSGPDYSSSYEQYF.

In nucleotides, the CDR3 is TGTGCCAGCAGCTTAGATCCCGGGATTTCCTACGAGCAGTACTTC. It codes for CASSLDPGISYEQYF. V is TRBV11-3 and J is TRBJ2-7; maybe TRBD2 (5 bases). The V gene's germline CDR1 is SGHNT and CDR2 YENEEA. Trimming pared 0 bases from V and 1 base from J, leaving 10 bases between. The CDR3 covers 15 residues. The complete variable domain, with remaining parts taken from reference TRBV11-3 and TRBJ2-7, reads EAGVVQSPRYKIIEKKQPVAFWCNPISGHNTLYWYLQNLGQGPELLIRYENEEAVDDSQLPKDRFSAERLKGVDSTLKIQPAELGDSAVYLCASSLDPGISYEQYFGPGTRLTVT.

The rearrangement links TRBV2 to TRBJ1-6; D possibly corresponds to TRBD1 (5 bases). Germline V CDR1 and CDR2: SNHLY, FYNNEI. V was clipped by 8 bases and J by 7 bases, with 12 bases between them. This CDR3 has 13 amino acids. The CDR3 here is CASGEQANSPLHF. The CDR3 nucleotides read TGTGCCAGCGGGGAACAGGCAAATTCACCCCTCCACTTT.

The chain links TRBV6-4 to TRBJ1-2; possible D gene TRBD1, 5 bases. Germline V gene data show CDR1 as MRHNA and CDR2 as SNTAGT. The CDR3 consists of 14 residues. The V gene lost 0 bases and the J gene lost 8 bases, with 13 bases spanning the gap. CDR3 sequence (DNA): TGTGCCAGCAGTGACTCGAGCGCCGGGGGAGGCTACACCTTC. It yields the protein CASSDSSAGGGYTF.

V and J are TRBV11-2 and TRBJ2-7; 9 nucleotides line up with TRBD1. The germline V gene has CDR1 SGHAT and CDR2 FQNNGV. The CDR3 covers 15 residues. V lost 3 bases to trimming and J lost 4 bases; unmatched junction nucleotides: 7. CDR3 in amino acids: CASSFPGQGAYEQYF. The CDR3 nucleotides read TGTGCCAGCAGCTTTCCGGGACAGGGTGCGTACGAGCAGTACTTC.

J is TRBJ1-5 and V is TRBV2; D gene uncertain. Germline V gene data show CDR1 as SNHLY and CDR2 as FYNNEI. This CDR3 has 13 residues. Trimming pared 1 base from V and 7 bases from J, leaving 8 bases between. The DNA of the CDR3 is TGTGCCAGCAGTGAAGGGTGGGAACAGCCCCAGCATTTT. It encodes CASSEGWEQPQHF. Based on the CDR3 plus reference TRBV2 and TRBJ1-5, the full variable domain is EPEVTQTPSHQVTQMGQEVILRCVPISNHLYFYWYRQILGQKVEFLVSFYNNEISEKSEIFDDQFSVERPDGSNFTLKIRSTKLEDSAMYFCASSEGWEQPQHFGDGTRLSIL.

This clone was seen just once. The CDR3 nucleotides are TGCGCCAGCAGCTCGGGGGACAGGGGATGGGAGACCCAGTACTTC. Translated: CASSSGDRGWETQYF. V gene TRBV5-1 combines with J gene TRBJ2-5; 10 positions agree with TRBD1. Germline CDR1 reads SGHRS; CDR2 reads YFSETQ. V trimming: 3 bases; J trimming: 5 bases; junction bases outside the gene matches: 7. CDR3 length: 15 residues. The full variable domain, with the rest looked up from reference TRBV5-1 and TRBJ2-5, is KAGVTQTPRYLIKTRGQQVTLSCSPISGHRSVSWYQQTPGQGLQFLFEYFSETQRNKGNFPGRFSGRQFSNSRSEMNVSTLELGDSALYLCASSSGDRGWETQYFGPGTRLLVL.

V usage is TRBV19 and J usage is TRBJ1-5, with 7 bases fitting TRBD1. Losses at the gene ends were 1 base for V and 6 bases for J; bases not matched to a gene: 9. Germline CDR1 and CDR2: LNHDA and SQIVND (reference sequence). The CDR3 is 16 residues long. The CDR3 here is CASSIVTGVQFQPQHF. The DNA of the CDR3 is TGTGCCAGTAGTATAGTTACAGGGGTCCAATTTCAGCCCCAGCATTTT.

V usage is TRBV5-4 and J usage is TRBJ2-1; D not certain. The V and J ends lost 0 bases and 7 bases respectively, with 11 bases between them. There are 14 residues in the CDR3. The germline V gene has CDR1 SGHNT and CDR2 YYREEE (reference sequence). CDR3 DNA sequence: TGTGCCAGCAGCTTGGGACCTCCTAAGAATGAGCAGTTCTTC. Protein sequence: CASSLGPPKNEQFF.

This clone was recorded a few times. V and J are TRBV6-6 and TRBJ1-3, with D unresolved. Looked up from germline, CDR1 is MNHNY and CDR2 is SVGAGI (reference sequence). The V end was cut by 2 bases, the J end by 3 bases, with 8 bases between. This CDR3 is built from 14 residues. The CDR3 loop is CASSYVGFGNTIYF. For the CDR3, the DNA is TGTGCCAGCAGTTACGTAGGATTTGGAAACACCATATATTTT.

The CDR3 coding sequence is TGTGCCAGCTCACCACCGAGCAGGGTCCACGAGCAGTACTTC. Translation gives CASSPPSRVHEQYF. The chain is built from TRBV18 and TRBJ2-7, with a weak D call TRBD1 (5 bases). V lost 0 bases to trimming and J lost 5 bases, with 11 bases between them. Germline-derived CDR1 and CDR2 are KGHSH and LQKENI. This CDR3 has 14 amino acids.

DNA for the CDR3: TGTGCCAGCAGCTTAGAAACAGACAGGGTCGAGCAGTACTTC. Encoded protein: CASSLETDRVEQYF. The chain combines TRBV7-2 with TRBJ2-7; the match to TRBD1 covers 7 bases. The V gene's germline CDR1 is SGHTA and CDR2 FQGNSA. This CDR3 has 14 amino acids. V was clipped by 1 base and J by 6 bases; unmatched bases: 6.

The V gene is TRBV11-2, the J gene TRBJ2-3; D is unresolved. The germline CDR1 and CDR2 sequences are SGHAT and FQNNGV. The CDR3 is 15 residues long. Trimming took 4 bases from V and 0 from J, leaving 11 bases between them. CDR3 amino acids: CASSSVWRSTDTQYF. CDR3 nucleotides: TGTGCCAGCAGCTCCGTTTGGCGGAGCACAGATACGCAGTATTTT.

This rearrangement joins TRBV10-3 to TRBJ1-5, with TRBD1 matching over 10 bases. Unmatched junction bases numbered 6, after V lost 6 bases and J lost 7 bases. The length of the CDR3 is 14 residues. Germline V gene sequence: CDR1 ENHRY, CDR2 SYGVKD. The CDR3 here is CAIRGTGAKQPQHF. The CDR3 DNA is TGTGCCATCAGGGGGACAGGGGCCAAACAGCCCCAGCATTTT.

The chain uses TRBV28 and TRBJ1-4; D gene unclear. Deletions cut 1 base from V and 5 bases from J, with 11 bases between. This CDR3 spans 15 amino acids. The V gene's germline CDR1 is MDHEN and CDR2 SYDVKM. CDR3 bases: TGTGCCAGCAGTTTATCGGGCAGTCGAAATGAAAAACTGTTTTTT. Protein product: CASSLSGSRNEKLFF.

The chain couples TRBV28 to TRBJ1-1; no definite D call. CDR1 MDHEN and CDR2 SYDVKM come from the germline V gene. The germline V and J ends were trimmed by 2 bases and 0 bases, with 13 bases remaining between them. The CDR3 has 16 amino acids. The CDR3 DNA is TGTGCCAGCAGTTTACCCAAACACTCCATGAACACTGAAGCTTTCTTT. Translating it yields CASSLPKHSMNTEAFF. The full variable domain, rest sourced from reference TRBV28 and TRBJ1-1, is DVKVTQSSRYLVKRTGEKVFLECVQDMDHENMFWYRQDPGLGLRLIYFSYDVKMKEKGDIPEGYSVSREKKERFSLILESASTNQTSMYLCASSLPKHSMNTEAFFGQGTRLTVV.